This T cell receptor beta chain was profiled in a study of regulatory T cells in long-lasting Graves disease. General study findings and limits: Public clonotype sharing was higher in persistent than newly diagnosed patients. Persistent Graves' patients showed less TCR diversity than newly diagnosed ones. Study was limited to peripheral blood, excluding thyroid tissue.

A note on this clonotype: As yet, its antigen is unknown.

CDR1 is SGHTA, CDR2 FQGNSA, per germline. This CDR3 contains 12 residues. V was clipped by 5 bases and J by 4 bases, with 7 bases between them. Indicated time point: newly diagnosed GD, antithyroid drugs for less than 3 months. The TCR library was prepared using RNA isolated from PBMCs. Libraries of TCR beta came from iRepertoire HTBI primers plus Arm-PCR of CDR3 regions. TCRdb itself ran the multiplex PCR reads through MiXCR, one entry per CDR3 protein. Here the sample spans some 250,000 distinct CDR3 sequences, around 20% being singletons. The rearrangement uses TRBV7-2 and TRBJ2-3; the D is unclear. This specimen was peripheral blood mononuclear cells (PBMCs), taken at new diagnosis, from a patient treated with antithyroid drugs. This TCR was sampled from a female donor with Graves disease. The CDR3 reads CASSRMADTQYF. The CDR3 nucleotides read TGTGCCAGCAGCCGGATGGCAGATACGCAGTATTTT. The full variable domain, completed using reference TRBV7-2 and TRBJ2-3, is GAGVSQSPSNKVTEKGKDVELRCDPISGHTALYWYRQSLGQGLEFLIYFQGNSAPDKSGLPSDRFSAERTGGSVSTLTIQRTQQEDSAVYLCASSRMADTQYFGPGTRLTVL.